Following are 10 T cell receptor beta chains from one sample sequenced in a study of tissue T cells after allogeneic stem cell transplantation (dated by TCRdb to the early 2020s). Library generation was performed with the immunoSEQ multiplex PCR assay. This immuneACCESS table, as held by TCRdb, lists in-frame sequences with V and J called but not all clones. Of the missing ones, under half trace to an unresolved V gene in checked studies; the others have no known cause. This sample holds 7,500 to 10,000 clones; 40% to 55% were observed only once. Around 7% of the sample is held by the ten biggest clonotypes. According to the study, the label for this sample's time point signals: mouse harvest day 7 after allogeneic transplant. Mouse grafts consisting of 10^7 T-cell-depleted bone marrow cells combined with 10^6 splenic CD5+ T cells were administered by tail vein injection. The specimen was gut tissue. The receptors were gathered from a female BALB/c mouse given C57BL/6 T cells with graft-versus-host disease after an allogeneic hematopoietic cell transplant.

Comments on this clone: Gene names follow the mouse nomenclature. The sequence runs out 1 residue before the end of the CDR3; the remainder is reconstructed from the germline J gene. J is TRBJ2-1 and V is TRBV13-1, with D perhaps TRBD2 (6 bases). V lost 5 bases to trimming and J lost 0 bases, with 6 bases between them. Germline CDR1 NSHNY, CDR2 SYGAGN. The CDR3 length is 13 residues. The part of the CDR3 DNA that was read is TGTGCCAGCAGCTGGGGTAACTATGCTGAGCAGTTC. Protein: CASSWGNYAEQF. The whole CDR3 region reads CASSWGNYAEQFF.

This clone is medium-sized within its sample. Genes and germline are mouse. The read comes to an end 1 residue before the CDR3 does, leaving the germline J gene to fill in the end. The V gene is TRBV16, the J gene TRBJ2-7; 7 bases map to TRBD1. Germline CDR1 and CDR2: SGHSA and FRNQAP. The CDR3 sequence is 12 residues long. V trimming: 4 bases; J trimming: 7 bases; junction bases outside the gene matches: 4. Incomplete CDR3 DNA: TGTGCAAGCAGCTCGACAGGGAGAGAACAGTAC. This translates into CASSSTGREQY. The complete CDR3 protein is CASSSTGREQYF.

Comment on this clone: Germline and genes: mouse. The read stops 1 residue short of the end of the CDR3; the missing end is completed from the germline J gene. The chain carries TRBV26 and TRBJ2-7; 10 bases align to TRBD1. The ends lost 2 bases at V and 5 bases at J; junction bases unmatched: 3. The CDR3 is 14 residues long. Germline CDR1 reads KGHPV; CDR2 reads FQNQEV (reference sequence). CDR3: CASSLPGTGDEQYF. The CDR3 DNA, read in part, is TGTGCCAGCAGTCTGCCGGGGACAGGGGATGAACAGTAC.

Turning to this clone: Each gene name is a mouse one. With the read ending 1 residue before the CDR3 end, the germline J gene is used to fill in that end. V is TRBV13-1 and J is TRBJ1-2; tentative D call: TRBD1 (6 bases). The V end lost 2 bases, the J end lost 1 base, and 9 bases lay between the germline ends. Germline CDR1 is NSHNY and CDR2 is SYGAGN. The CDR3 contains 14 residues. The CDR3 protein is CASSDQGRNSDYTF. The covered CDR3 bases are TGTGCCAGCAGTGACCAGGGGAGAAACTCCGACTACACC.

Worth noting for this clone: Mouse names are used for the genes. From the germline J gene comes the end of the CDR3, since the read stops 1 residue before it. The chain employs TRBV3 and TRBJ1-2; 9 nucleotides line up with TRBD1. Germline V CDR1 and CDR2: SNHLY, FYNGKV (reference sequence). The CDR3 has 14 residues. After removal of 5 bases from V and 4 bases from J, the junction contained 5 bases not matched to a gene. The CDR3 sequence is CASSGTGRGSDYTF. The CDR3 DNA, read in part, is TGTGCCAGCAGCGGGACAGGGAGGGGCTCCGACTACACC. Supplemented by reference TRBV3 and TRBJ1-2, the full variable domain reads GPKVLQIPSHQIIDMGQMVTLNCDPVSNHLYFYWYKQILGQQMEFLVNFYNGKVMEKSKLFKDQFSVERPDGSYFTLKIQPTALEDSAVYFCASSGTGRGSDYTFGSGTRLLVI.

In this sample, this clone turned up a few times. These gene names are mouse names. The CDR3 extends 1 residue past the end of the read, so its final part is completed from the germline J gene. This chain links TRBV20 with TRBJ1-3; D possibly corresponds to TRBD1 (5 bases). This CDR3 contains 13 residues. Trimming took off 5 bases at V and 0 bases at J, with 8 bases between the two ends. The germline V gene encodes CDR1 GFQATS and CDR2 STVNSAI. This CDR3 reads CGAGGYSGNTLYF. CDR3 bases read: TGTGGTGCTGGGGGATATTCTGGAAATACGCTCTAT.

Comments on this clone: Mouse names are used for the genes. The read halts 1 residue ahead of the CDR3 end, with the missing end drawn from the germline J gene. The chain has TRBV15 and TRBJ2-4; D ambiguous. The CDR3 length is 13 residues. CDR1 and CDR2 from the germline V gene are SGHND and FRSKSL. V was pared by 6 bases and J by 0 bases, with 7 bases between. The chain's CDR3 is CASSPGSQNTLYF. CDR3 DNA (partial): TGTGCCAGCAGCCCGGGGAGTCAAAACACCTTGTAC.

Turning to this clone: Mouse gene names apply. The read finishes 1 residue shy of the CDR3 end, and the germline J gene is used to complete it. The rearrangement uses TRBV26 and TRBJ2-3; the match to TRBD1 covers 9 bases. CDR1 and CDR2 from the germline V gene are KGHPV and FQNQEV (reference sequence). CDR3 length: 14 residues. V lost 4 bases and J lost 1; bases outside the gene matches: 0. CDR3 sequence reads: CASSRTGGAETLYF. CDR3 DNA (partial): TGTGCCAGCAGTCGGACAGGGGGTGCAGAAACGCTGTAT.

Comments on this clone: Gene names are mouse gene names. From the germline J gene comes the end of the CDR3, since the read stops 1 residue before it. The rearrangement joins TRBV16 to TRBJ1-1; the D is unclear. Germline CDR1 and CDR2: SGHSA and FRNQAP. Trimming removed 0 bases at V and 10 bases at J, with 9 bases between. The CDR3 length is 12 residues. The CDR3 loop reads CASSLDLGGVFF. The CDR3 bases that were read are TGTGCAAGCAGCTTAGATTTGGGAGGAGTCTTC.

This clone was seen only a few times. Genes here carry mouse names. The read stops 1 residue short of the end of the CDR3; the missing end is completed from the germline J gene. The gene calls are TRBV1 and TRBJ2-4; 8 bases are shared with TRBD2. Unmatched junction bases numbered 2, after V lost 1 base and J lost 2 bases. Germline lookup yields CDR1 NSQYPW and CDR2 LRSPGD (reference sequence). This CDR3 is built from 15 residues. The part of the CDR3 DNA that was read is TGCACCTGCAGTGCAGCTGGGGGGACTCAAAACACCTTGTAC. This translates into CTCSAAGGTQNTLY. The CDR3, in full, reads CTCSAAGGTQNTLYF.